This is a list of T cell receptor beta chains from one sample in a study of blood T cell repertoires in COVID-19. The data were produced by immunoSEQ multiplex PCR, yet TCRdb's version contains in-frame clones alone and is incomplete. This table holds around 64,000 clones, just over 70% found once. Sequencing was done on a sample of PBMCs or T cells enriched from blood (not recorded which). The receptors were sampled from a woman in her sixties or seventies who had been exposed to COVID-19. CDR3s include the opening cysteine and the closing phenylalanine or tryptophan. D genes are given only for firm matches. Expanded clones are given a class, and other clones once, few, many or no size at all.

TRBD2 | TRBJ2-1 | . | TRBV28 | TGTGCCAGCAGTTTAGCGGGAGACAATGAGCAGTTCTTC | CASSLAGDNEQFF
. | TRBJ2-7 | . | TRBV7-2 | TGTGCCAGCAGCTTAAGTTTTTCCAGCGGCTCCTACGAGCAGTACTTC | CASSLSFSSGSYEQYF
TRBD1 | TRBJ1-1 | . | TRBV28 | TGTGCCAGCAGTTCGACAGGGGTCCCCACTGAAGCTTTCTTT | CASSSTGVPTEAFF
. | TRBJ2-2 | . | TRBV14 | TGTGCCAGCAGCCAGAGGGGAGGCACCGGGGAGCTGTTTTTT | CASSQRGGTGELFF
TRBD1 | TRBJ1-1 | . | TRBV29-1 | TGCAGCGCGACAGGGGGCCCCACTGAAGCTTTCTTT | CSATGGPTEAFF
TRBD1 | TRBJ2-1 | . | TRBV4-1 | TGCGCCAGCAGCCAAGATTCGGACAGGCAGTATCGTGAGCAGTTCTTC | CASSQDSDRQYREQFF
. | TRBJ2-1 | few | TRBV11-3 | TGTGCCAGCAGCTTGTTCGGGACTTCATCACACAATGAGCAGTTCTTC | CASSLFGTSSHNEQFF
. | TRBJ1-2 | . | TRBV7-3 | TGTGCCAGCAGCGCGCCGGGAAAACAGGGCTACACCTTC | CASSAPGKQGYTF
TRBD2 | TRBJ2-7 | . | TRBV28 | TGTGCCAGCAGAGGGCTAGCGGGAGGGCCGGGGTCCTACGAGCAGTACTTC | CASRGLAGGPGSYEQYF
. | TRBJ2-2 | . | TRBV30 | TGTGCCTGGAGTACCGGGAAGAACACCGGGGAGCTGTTTTTT | CAWSTGKNTGELFF
TRBD1 | TRBJ1-1 | . | TRBV11-2 | TGTGCCAGCAGCGAACCCGGGACAGGACAAGCTTTCTTT | CASSEPGTGQAFF
. | TRBJ1-5 | many | TRBV3-1/TRBV3-2 | TGTGCCAGCAGCCAAGACTATGGGGGGGCTCAGCCCCAGCATTTT | CASSQDYGGAQPQHF
TRBD1 | TRBJ1-5 | . | TRBV27 | TGTGCCAGCAGTTTATCGGCAGGGGGCGCGAATCAGCCCCAGCATTTT | CASSLSAGGANQPQHF
. | TRBJ1-1 | . | TRBV6-5 | TGTGCCAGCAGTTACACAGATATGAACACTGAAGCTTTCTTT | CASSYTDMNTEAFF
. | TRBJ2-5 | . | TRBV19 | TGTGCCAGTAGTATGGGATTTGGGTCGGGGGAGACCCAGTACTTC | CASSMGFGSGETQYF
. | TRBJ1-3 | few | TRBV15 | TGTGCCACCAGGGGACTGGACGGCTCTGGAAACACCATATATTTT | CATRGLDGSGNTIYF
TRBD2 | TRBJ2-2 | . | TRBV27 | TGTGCCAGCAGTTTTCGGGTAGCGGGATTGACCGGGGAGCTGTTTTTT | CASSFRVAGLTGELFF
. | TRBJ2-7 | . | TRBV13 | TGTGCCAGCGCTCCCCTTGTGACAGGAGCCTACGAGCAGTACTTC | CASAPLVTGAYEQYF
TRBD1 | TRBJ2-7 | . | TRBV29-1 | TGCAGCGCCTGGGGACAGGCTCCTTCCTACGAGCAGTACTTC | CSAWGQAPSYEQYF
TRBD2 | TRBJ2-5 | few | TRBV2 | TGTGCCAGCAGTGGTGGGTCTAGCGGGGGGGCCAAGACCCAGTACTTC | CASSGGSSGGAKTQYF
TRBD2 | TRBJ2-3 | . | TRBV12-3/TRBV12-4 | TGTGCCAGCAGAGCGGGAGGATCGGATACGCAGTATTTT | CASRAGGSDTQYF
. | TRBJ1-1 | . | TRBV25-1 | TGTGCCAGCAGTGACGGGAGAGAAGCTTTCTTT | CASSDGREAFF
TRBD1 | TRBJ1-2 | . | TRBV6-6 | TGTGCCAGCAGTTTTAGACAGGGAGGCTACACCTTC | CASSFRQGGYTF
TRBD1 | TRBJ1-3 | . | TRBV10-3 | TGTGCCATCAGTACGGGACAGGGGGCTGGAAACACCATATATTTT | CAISTGQGAGNTIYF
. | TRBJ2-7 | once | TRBV5-6 | TGTGCCAGCAGCCCGCCGGTGGGGAGTTCCTACGAGCAGTACTTC | CASSPPVGSSYEQYF
. | TRBJ1-1 | . | TRBV7-9 | TGTGCCAGCAGCCCGGACAGAGAAAAAGTGAACACTGAAGCTTTCTTT | CASSPDREKVNTEAFF
TRBD2 | TRBJ2-3 | . | TRBV7-6 | TGTGCCAGCAGCTTAACTAGCGGGGTCCGGGGCACAGATACGCAGTATTTT | CASSLTSGVRGTDTQYF
TRBD2 | TRBJ2-5 | . | TRBV7-2 | TGTGCCAGCGGGACTAGCGGGCCTGCGGAGACCCAGTACTTC | CASGTSGPAETQYF
TRBD1 | TRBJ1-2 | few | TRBV15 | TGTGCCACCAGCGGGACAGTTTCTAACTATGGCTACACCTTC | CATSGTVSNYGYTF